These 21 T cell receptor beta chains were sequenced from one sample in a study of graft-versus-host responses after intestinal transplantation. Repertoires were generated with immunoSEQ multiplex PCR, while TCRdb's copy carries only in-frame clones and drops some. This sample has about 570 clones, with approximately 96% found just once. Time point indicated: postoperative day 105 after intestinal transplantation (dayNNNN = postoperative day). The sequencing here drew on bone marrow, taken 105 days after intestinal transplantation. These receptors all come from a human patient who received an intestinal transplant, so some T cells may come from the graft donor.

The chain couples TRBV19 to TRBJ1-2, with 8 bases identical to TRBD1. J lost 4 bases, V lost 5 bases, and 9 bases had no gene match. This CDR3 comprises 15 residues. The V gene's germline CDR1 is LNHDA and CDR2 SQIVND (reference sequence). In DNA form, the CDR3 reads TGTGCCAGTAGTTCGGGACAGGTGCTTCCCTATGGCTACACCTTC. Residues: CASSSGQVLPYGYTF.

The chain uses TRBV7-9 and TRBJ2-7; D may be TRBD1 (7 bases). Trimming took off 5 bases at V and 3 bases at J, with 23 bases between the two ends. Germline CDR1 and CDR2: SEHNR and FQNEAQ (reference sequence). This CDR3 has 17 residues. The chain's CDR3 is CASSPRDREEAGYEQYF. Written as DNA, the CDR3 is TGTGCCAGCAGCCCGAGAGACAGGGAAGAAGCGGGCTACGAGCAGTACTTC.

This rearrangement joins TRBV5-1 to TRBJ2-5, with TRBD2 matching over 9 bases. The germline CDR1 and CDR2 sequences are SGHRS and YFSETQ. The CDR3 runs 17 residues. Trimming took 0 bases from V and 5 from J; bases not matched to a gene: 11. CDR3: CASSLVTSGRPRETQYF. The CDR3 DNA reads TGCGCCAGCAGCTTGGTAACGAGCGGGAGGCCCCGGGAGACCCAGTACTTC.

The chain combines TRBV6-5 with TRBJ1-2; D unresolved. Trimming took off 0 bases at V and 6 bases at J, with 11 bases between the two ends. The germline V gene encodes CDR1 MNHEY and CDR2 SVGAGI. This CDR3 contains 14 residues. The CDR3 DNA reads as TGTGCCAGCAGTTACTCGAAAGATGTGAATGGCTACACCTTC. It yields the protein CASSYSKDVNGYTF.

V usage is TRBV4-1 and J usage is TRBJ2-6; D unresolved. Germline V lookup: CDR1 MGHRA, CDR2 YSYEKL. V lost 4 bases and J 0 bases, leaving 10 bases between the germline ends. The length of the CDR3 is 16 residues. CDR3 residues: CASSPSPGSGANVLTF. Written as DNA, the CDR3 is TGCGCCAGCAGCCCGTCCCCCGGCTCTGGGGCCAACGTCCTGACTTTC.

The chain couples TRBV7-9 to TRBJ2-1; the D call may be TRBD1 or TRBD2 (7 bases each). This CDR3 is 17 amino acids long. The germline V and J ends were trimmed by 5 bases and 8 bases, with 25 bases remaining between them. Germline CDR1 and CDR2: SEHNR and FQNEAQ (reference sequence). CDR3 in amino acids: CASSTLGEGARVYEQFF. The CDR3 region has the DNA TGTGCCAGCAGCACACTTGGGGAGGGGGCGCGAGTTTATGAGCAGTTCTTC.

V gene TRBV14 combines with J gene TRBJ2-7; D might be TRBD2 (5 bases). The V and J ends lost 1 base and 6 bases respectively, with 10 bases between them. This CDR3 has 13 amino acids. From germline, CDR1 is SGHDN and CDR2 FVKESK. DNA for the CDR3: TGTGCCAGCAGCCAAGTCCAGAGGGCCGAGCAGTACTTC. Amino acid sequence: CASSQVQRAEQYF.

The chain recombines TRBV7-8 with TRBJ2-3; TRBD2 matches at 12 bases. CDR1 SGHVS and CDR2 FQNEAQ come from the germline V gene. The V gene end was trimmed by 5 bases and the J gene end by 3 bases; junction bases not matched to a gene: 12. This CDR3 is 18 amino acids long. The CDR3 loop is CASSPVGELAGGTDTQYF. CDR3 sequence (DNA): TGTGCCAGCAGCCCCGTCGGGGAGCTAGCGGGGGGGACAGATACGCAGTATTTT.

This chain connects TRBV9 to TRBJ1-2, with 7 bases matching TRBD1. V lost 3 bases, J lost 2 bases, and 7 bases stayed unmatched. The CDR3 contains 15 residues. CDR1 SGDLS and CDR2 YYNGEE come from the germline V gene. The CDR3: CASSETGAPNYGYTF. CDR3 DNA: TGTGCCAGCAGCGAAACAGGGGCCCCGAACTATGGCTACACCTTC.

The rearrangement uses TRBV28 and TRBJ2-7; no firm D call. This CDR3 has 14 amino acids. Trimming stripped 4 bases from V and 2 bases from J, with 12 bases between. The V gene's germline CDR1 is MDHEN and CDR2 SYDVKM. Here the CDR3 DNA reads TGTGCCAGCAGTTCGGACCCCGGACCCTACGAGCAGTACTTC. Translation: CASSSDPGPYEQYF.

This CDR3 is CASVSASVNEQFF. CDR3 DNA: TGTGCCAGCGTGTCGGCTAGTGTCAATGAGCAGTTCTTC. V and J are TRBV2 and TRBJ2-1; D uncertain. Germline assignment: CDR1 SNHLY and CDR2 FYNNEI. V lost 8 bases to trimming and J lost 6 bases, with 14 bases between them. This CDR3 is 13 amino acids long.

The V call is TRBV5-4, the J call TRBJ2-3; no reliable D call. Germline V lookup: CDR1 SGHNT, CDR2 YYREEE (reference sequence). V was trimmed by 6 bases and J by 1 base, leaving 15 bases between them. The CDR3 has 15 residues. DNA for the CDR3: TGTGCCAGCACCGTATGGGCGGACGGCACAGATACGCAGTATTTT. It codes for CASTVWADGTDTQYF.

The CDR3 region is CASSQDEGTGHEKLFF. The CDR3 nucleotides read TGCGCCAGCAGCCAAGATGAGGGGACAGGGCATGAAAAACTGTTTTTT. The genes are TRBV4-1 and TRBJ1-4; 9 bases line up with TRBD1. Trimming at V came to 0 bases and at J to 6 bases, leaving 5 bases not matched to a gene. The germline gives CDR1 MGHRA, CDR2 YSYEKL. The CDR3 loop spans 16 amino acids.

The V call is TRBV5-5, the J call TRBJ1-3; D not certain. V was trimmed by 3 bases and J by 4 bases, leaving 5 bases between them. The CDR3 has 12 residues. The V gene's germline CDR1 is SGHKS and CDR2 YYEKEE (reference sequence). CDR3: CASSSQGNTIYF. The CDR3 DNA follows: TGTGCCAGCAGCTCACAGGGAAACACCATATATTTT.

This chain uses TRBV29-1 with TRBJ2-4; D gene ambiguous. Trimming removed 7 bases from V and 3 bases from J, with 16 bases in between. The CDR3 is made up of 14 amino acids. CDR1 is SQVTM, CDR2 ANQGSEA, per germline. CDR3 region: CSATSDMGKNIQYF. The CDR3 DNA reads TGCAGCGCCACATCAGACATGGGCAAAAACATTCAGTACTTC.

This rearrangement joins TRBV5-1 to TRBJ2-5; D call uncertain. Germline V CDR1 and CDR2: SGHRS, YFSETQ. Trimming took 1 base from V and 0 from J, leaving 10 bases between them. CDR3 length equals 15 residues. DNA of the CDR3: TGCGCCAGCAGCTTGATTCCCGAAAACCAAGAGACCCAGTACTTC. Translation gives CASSLIPENQETQYF.

This clone was counted a single time. This chain links TRBV6-5 with TRBJ2-7, with D possibly TRBD1 on 6 matching bases. The V gene's germline CDR1 is MNHEY and CDR2 SVGAGI. The CDR3 totals 14 residues. Trimming took off 5 bases at V and 1 base at J, with 12 bases between the two ends. The CDR3 region has the DNA TGTGCCAGCAGTACCTGGGACACTTCCTACGAGCAGTACTTC. Translating gives CASSTWDTSYEQYF.

This clone was counted a single time. V and J are TRBV4-1 and TRBJ1-2; the D is unclear. Deletions cut 0 bases from V and 2 bases from J, with 10 bases between. The CDR3 sequence is 15 residues long. CDR1 and CDR2 (germline): MGHRA, YSYEKL. Written as DNA, the CDR3 is TGCGCCAGCAGCCAAGAACATGCTACAAACTATGGCTACACCTTC. Protein sequence: CASSQEHATNYGYTF.

The rearrangement uses TRBV23-1 and TRBJ2-3; 12 nucleotides match TRBD2. TRBV23-1 is designated an ORF whose function remains uncertain. J lost 5 bases, V lost 0 bases, and 3 bases had no gene match. The CDR3 runs to 16 residues. The CDR3 region is CASSQSPGLAGDTQYF. The CDR3 DNA sequence: TGCGCCAGCAGTCAATCGCCGGGACTAGCGGGAGATACGCAGTATTTT.

The J gene is TRBJ2-7, the V gene TRBV4-1, with 13 bases lining up with TRBD2. This CDR3 is 15 amino acids long. Germline V lookup: CDR1 MGHRA, CDR2 YSYEKL. V lost 1 base, J lost 3 bases, and 0 bases stayed unmatched. The CDR3 DNA is TGCGCCAGCAGCCAAGGACTAGCGGGGGGCTACGAGCAGTACTTC. It encodes CASSQGLAGGYEQYF.

The chain has TRBV30 and TRBJ2-7; 9 bases match TRBD2. The CDR3 length is 13 residues. Looked up from germline, CDR1 is GTSNPN and CDR2 is SVGIG (reference sequence). Germline trimming cut 2 bases from V and 5 bases from J; bases unmatched to any gene: 4. The CDR3 loop reads CAWSSGRLDEQYF. DNA of the CDR3: TGTGCCTGGAGTAGCGGGAGGCTCGACGAGCAGTACTTC.